The present TCR beta chain was sequenced within a study of T cell repertoires in cytomegalovirus infection (dated by TCRdb to the late 2010s). Regarding the complete study: Peptide stimulations targeted recently identified HLA-C-restricted CMV epitopes, whose presentation resists viral immunomodulation, together with well-studied HLA-B-restricted epitopes. Donor HLA type was relevant to the analysis, as public TCR beta signatures indicated carriage of CMV infection together with the matching HLA type. Overall results and qualifications from the work: The ex vivo response was dominated by HLA-C-restricted CMV-specific TCR beta clonotypes, and the single most frequent clonotype in two of eight donors was supplied by these HLA-C-restricted clonotypes. In both this cohort and an independent cohort of some 380 donors, the cumulative frequency of public TCR beta family members distinguished carriers of CMV infection plus the relevant HLA type.

The treatment or condition label for this specimen denotes: in vitro stimulation with specific CMV peptide epitopes to enrich CMV-specific T cells. TCRdb lists the instrument as Illumina HiSeq 1500. The raw public data were reprocessed by TCRdb itself: fastp quality trimming at Q25, MiXCR clonotype calling, in-frame beta chains only. Merged by CDR3 protein, the rows form single entries marked with the most common genes and DNA. Counted in this sample were approximately 910,000 distinct CDR3 sequences; roughly a third of them appeared once. Around an eighth of the sample belongs to the ten largest clones. A remark on this clonotype: The antigen it recognizes is unknown. Base qualities were left out, and no much larger clone turns up one base away.

Via the germline V gene, CDR1 is SNHLY and CDR2 FYNNEI. V is cut by 8 bases and J by 2 bases, and the space between the germline ends is 10 bases. The CDR3 starts with the cysteine, ends with the valine, and has 12 residues. Of all the DNA, just the CDR3 is kept, 36 bases in frame from base 1. This material consisted of cultured CD8+ T cells from PBMCs, taken from culture after CMV antigen stimulation. Here the chain combines TRBV2 and TRBJ2-7; no D segment can be confidently identified. The receptor's source is a human donor in good health (CMV status not recorded). Some clones in this sample may be carry-over from other donors' samples. The DNA reads TGTGCCAGCCGATATGAACCCTACGAGCAGTACGTC. This translates into CASRYEPYEQYV.